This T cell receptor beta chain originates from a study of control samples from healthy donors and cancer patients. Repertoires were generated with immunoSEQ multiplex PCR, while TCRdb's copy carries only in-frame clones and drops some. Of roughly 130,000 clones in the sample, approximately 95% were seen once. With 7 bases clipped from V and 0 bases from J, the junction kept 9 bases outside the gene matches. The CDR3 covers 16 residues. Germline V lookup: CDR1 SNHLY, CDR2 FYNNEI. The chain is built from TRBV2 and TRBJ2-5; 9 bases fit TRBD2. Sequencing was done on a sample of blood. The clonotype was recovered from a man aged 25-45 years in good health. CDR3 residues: CASNKQRGAHQETQYF. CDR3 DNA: TGTGCCAGCAATAAACAGCGGGGGGCCCACCAAGAGACCCAGTACTTC.